Shown below are 25 T cell receptor beta chains from a single sample sequenced in a study of cytomegalovirus exposure and HLA in healthy donors. The table came from immunoSEQ multiplex PCR; TCRdb's copy has only in-frame clones and leaves some out. The table includes about 76,000 clones, around 94% detected once. Sequencing was performed on PBMCs. These TCRs come from a young woman in good health and CMV-seropositive.

This chain joins TRBV5-1 and TRBJ2-1; a weak D match, TRBD1 (6 bases). Per the germline V gene, CDR1 is SGHRS and CDR2 is YFSETQ. The V and J ends lost 4 bases and 4 bases respectively, with 15 bases between them. The CDR3 extends over 15 amino acids. The CDR3: CASSPQTGAYNEQFF. CDR3 nucleotides: TGCGCCAGCAGCCCCCAGACAGGAGCGTACAATGAGCAGTTCTTC.

The genes are TRBV7-2 and TRBJ2-3; 14 nucleotides align to TRBD2. The CDR3 has 17 amino acids. Germline V gene data show CDR1 as SGHTA and CDR2 as FQGNSA. With V trimmed by 4 bases and J by 3 bases, 6 bases remained unmatched. The CDR3 is CASSSFRLAGGTDTQYF. The CDR3 DNA is TGTGCCAGCAGCTCTTTTAGACTAGCGGGAGGGACAGATACGCAGTATTTT. The full variable domain, in which reference TRBV7-2 and TRBJ2-3 provide the parts outside the CDR3, is GAGVSQSPSNKVTEKGKDVELRCDPISGHTALYWYRQSLGQGLEFLIYFQGNSAPDKSGLPSDRFSAERTGGSVSTLTIQRTQQEDSAVYLCASSSFRLAGGTDTQYFGPGTRLTVL.

J is TRBJ2-3 and V is TRBV5-1; D may be TRBD2 (7 bases). Germline V gene sequence: CDR1 SGHRS, CDR2 YFSETQ. The CDR3 runs to 15 residues. V dropped 4 bases and J dropped 4 bases, with 16 bases sitting between them. The DNA for the CDR3 is TGCGCCAGCAGCGGGAGGGGGGGGGCGTCAGATACGCAGTATTTT. Protein: CASSGRGGASDTQYF.

J is TRBJ2-5 and V is TRBV15, with D maybe TRBD2 (6 bases). This CDR3 has 14 amino acids. Trimming left V 1 base short and J 2 bases short, with 8 bases between. The V gene's germline CDR1 is LNHNV and CDR2 YYDKDF (reference sequence). The CDR3 loop is CATSRGRDQETQYF. The DNA of the CDR3 is TGTGCCACCAGCAGAGGGAGGGATCAAGAGACCCAGTACTTC.

V is TRBV2 and J is TRBJ1-2, with 10 bases matching TRBD1. The germline V gene encodes CDR1 SNHLY and CDR2 FYNNEI. V shed 8 bases and J 8 bases; nucleotides not matched to a gene: 11. This CDR3 spans 14 amino acids. The CDR3 DNA reads TGTGCCAGCGGGCGCGGGGGACAGGGGCGCGGCTACACCTTC. It codes for CASGRGGQGRGYTF.

The chain employs TRBV7-3 and TRBJ1-2; D perhaps matches TRBD1 (6 bases). CDR3 size: 14 residues. Trimming shortened V by 5 bases and J by 8 bases, and 18 bases separated the two germline ends. CDR1 is SGHTA and CDR2 is FQGTGA in the germline V gene. Here the CDR3 reads CASSITGHLDGYTF. The CDR3 region has the DNA TGTGCCAGCAGCATTACGGGACACCTTGACGGCTACACCTTC.

The gene calls are TRBV9 and TRBJ2-1; 11 nucleotides agree with TRBD2. The CDR3 contains 17 residues. V trimming: 2 bases; J trimming: 6 bases; junction bases outside the gene matches: 10. The germline V gene has CDR1 SGDLS and CDR2 YYNGEE. CDR3 protein: CASSVGLAGGRFNEQFF. The CDR3 DNA follows: TGTGCCAGCAGCGTCGGCCTAGCGGGGGGCAGATTCAATGAGCAGTTCTTC.

This sequence joins TRBV6-6 and TRBJ2-2; 7 bases match TRBD1. J lost 7 bases, V lost 6 bases, and 8 bases had no gene match. The CDR3 extends over 14 amino acids. Germline V gene data show CDR1 as MNHNY and CDR2 as SVGAGI (reference sequence). The CDR3 region is CASRQGQTNGELFF. The CDR3 nucleotides are TGTGCCAGCAGGCAGGGACAGACGAACGGGGAGCTGTTTTTT.

This chain uses TRBV30 with TRBJ2-7; TRBD1 agrees at 10 bases. The length of the CDR3 is 14 residues. V lost 2 bases to trimming and J lost 5 bases; unmatched junction nucleotides: 6. Germline CDR1 is GTSNPN and CDR2 is SVGIG (reference sequence). DNA of the CDR3: TGTGCCTGGAGTTTCTCGGGACAGGGGAACGAGCAGTACTTC. Translation: CAWSFSGQGNEQYF.

Concerning this clone: In the same sample, other DNA sequences code for this CDR3. The chain has TRBV7-9 and TRBJ2-7; TRBD1 matches at 9 bases. The trim removed 3 bases at V and 1 base at J, leaving 1 base unmatched. Germline CDR1 is SEHNR and CDR2 is FQNEAQ (reference sequence). This CDR3 has 14 amino acids. CDR3 in DNA: TGTGCCAGCAGCTTCGGACAGGGGTCCTACGAGCAGTACTTC. Its translation is CASSFGQGSYEQYF.

The CDR3 DNA reads as TGTGCCAGCAGCAAAGACAGGGGTGACCTCTACGAGCAGTACTTC. This gives the protein CASSKDRGDLYEQYF. This rearrangement joins TRBV21-1 to TRBJ2-7; TRBD1, the D gene given by the table, was not confirmed from the DNA. TRBV21-1 is an annotated pseudogene. The CDR3 sequence is 15 residues long.

This CDR3 is CASSPAQGYEQYF. DNA for the CDR3: TGTGCCAGCAGCCCGGCACAGGGGTACGAGCAGTACTTC. The chain recombines TRBV4-2 with TRBJ2-7; 7 bases align to TRBD1. J gave up 4 bases and V 4 bases, and 4 bases lay outside the gene matches. The CDR3 sequence is 13 residues long. CDR1 LGHNA and CDR2 YNFKEQ come from the germline V gene.

The CDR3 here is CASGQGQGYTF. DNA of the CDR3: TGTGCCAGCGGACAGGGGCAAGGCTACACCTTC. This chain joins TRBV27 and TRBJ1-2; TRBD1 matches 9 bases. Germline lookup yields CDR1 MNHEY and CDR2 SMNVEV (reference sequence). V shed 8 bases and J 8 bases; nucleotides not matched to a gene: 3. The CDR3 runs to 11 residues.

The chain joins TRBV15 to TRBJ1-6; D not resolved. This CDR3 spans 12 amino acids. V lost 5 bases and J 9 bases, leaving 8 bases between the germline ends. Germline CDR1 reads LNHNV; CDR2 reads YYDKDF (reference sequence). CDR3 DNA: TGTGCCACCAGCCTACCACGTTCACCCCTCCACTTT. It encodes CATSLPRSPLHF.

CDR3 DNA: TGTGCCAGCAGTTTGGCTCCCAGCACAGATACGCAGTATTTT. Protein: CASSLAPSTDTQYF. This chain joins TRBV27 and TRBJ2-3; D unresolved. The length of the CDR3 is 14 residues. Trimming took off 3 bases at V and 0 bases at J, with 7 bases between the two ends. Per the germline V gene, CDR1 is MNHEY and CDR2 is SMNVEV (reference sequence).

This clone was picked up a small number of times. The chain carries TRBV11-3 and TRBJ2-3; the match to TRBD1 covers 8 bases. Germline V gives CDR1 SGHNT, CDR2 YENEEA. J was trimmed by 1 base and V by 8 bases; bases with no gene match: 8. The CDR3 loop spans 15 amino acids. CDR3 DNA: TGTGCCAGCCGATTCGGCAGGGGGCGCACAGATACGCAGTATTTT. Amino acid sequence: CASRFGRGRTDTQYF.

CDR3 sequence reads: CASSLKRQSNEKLFF. The CDR3 DNA reads TGTGCCAGCAGCTTAAAGAGACAGTCGAATGAAAAACTGTTTTTT. The J gene is TRBJ1-4, the V gene TRBV7-8; TRBD1 is a possible D gene (5 bases). Germline CDR1 SGHVS, CDR2 FQNEAQ. The ends were cut back, 2 bases at V and 5 bases at J, with 12 bases in the middle. There are 15 residues in the CDR3.

The chain couples TRBV6-5 to TRBJ2-5; 8 nucleotides line up with TRBD2. J lost 2 bases, V lost 3 bases, and 5 bases had no gene match. CDR1 is MNHEY and CDR2 is SVGAGI in the germline V gene. The CDR3 consists of 15 residues. The CDR3 protein is CASSYSGNRQETQYF. The CDR3 nucleotides read TGTGCCAGCAGTTATAGCGGGAACCGTCAAGAGACCCAGTACTTC.

The chain is built from TRBV6-6 and TRBJ1-5, with D perhaps TRBD1 (6 bases). The V end lost 6 bases, the J end lost 2 bases, and 14 bases lay between the germline ends. This CDR3 is 15 amino acids long. From germline, CDR1 is MNHNY and CDR2 SVGAGI (reference sequence). The CDR3 DNA reads TGTGCCAGCAGACTCACCCAGGGGCGCAATCAGCCCCAGCATTTT. Protein: CASRLTQGRNQPQHF.

This clone has only a few counts. The chain couples TRBV7-2 to TRBJ2-1, with 12 nucleotides matching TRBD2. The J segment lost 5 bases and the V segment lost 1 base, leaving 6 bases of the junction unmatched. From germline, CDR1 is SGHTA and CDR2 FQGNSA. The CDR3 has 17 residues. The CDR3 region is CASSLVLAGGRDNEQFF. In nucleotides, the CDR3 is TGTGCCAGCAGCTTAGTTCTAGCGGGGGGGCGGGACAATGAGCAGTTCTTC.

This chain joins TRBV6-1 and TRBJ2-1; 12 bases line up with TRBD2. CDR1 is MNHNS, CDR2 SASEGT, per germline. The length of the CDR3 is 15 residues. V lost 6 bases and J lost 4; bases outside the gene matches: 4. CDR3 DNA sequence: TGTGCCAGCAGAGCGACTAGCGGGGGTTACAATGAGCAGTTCTTC. Amino acid sequence: CASRATSGGYNEQFF.

This chain links TRBV20-1 with TRBJ2-7; tentatively, D is TRBD2 (5 bases). This CDR3 is built from 11 residues. The germline CDR1 and CDR2 sequences are DFQATT and SNEGSKA (reference sequence). The V gene lost 6 bases and the J gene lost 4 bases, with 10 bases spanning the gap. In DNA form, the CDR3 reads TGCAGTGCGGGCCCGGGGTACGAGCAGTACTTC. It yields the protein CSAGPGYEQYF.

The chain has TRBV5-1 and TRBJ2-1; 10 bases map to TRBD1. The CDR3 covers 15 residues. Trimming took 4 bases from V and 1 from J; bases not matched to a gene: 2. The germline V gene encodes CDR1 SGHRS and CDR2 YFSETQ. The CDR3 loop is CASSRDRGSYNEQFF. As DNA, the CDR3 is TGCGCCAGCAGCCGGGACAGGGGTTCCTACAATGAGCAGTTCTTC.

This chain connects TRBV4-3 to TRBJ1-2, with unresolved D. Trimming pared 0 bases from V and 4 bases from J, leaving 12 bases between. There are 15 residues in the CDR3. In germline, CDR1 is LGHNA, CDR2 YSLEER. In DNA form, the CDR3 reads TGCGCCAGCAGCCAAGATTACGGGGAATTCTATGGCTACACCTTC. Translation: CASSQDYGEFYGYTF.

The gene calls are TRBV5-1 and TRBJ2-5, with 9 nucleotides matching TRBD2. The length of the CDR3 is 15 residues. Looked up from germline, CDR1 is SGHRS and CDR2 is YFSETQ. After removal of 2 bases from V and 3 bases from J, the junction contained 5 bases not matched to a gene. The CDR3 DNA reads TGCGCCAGCAGCTTAGAGCGGGGGGCCGAAGAGACCCAGTACTTC. This translates into CASSLERGAEETQYF.